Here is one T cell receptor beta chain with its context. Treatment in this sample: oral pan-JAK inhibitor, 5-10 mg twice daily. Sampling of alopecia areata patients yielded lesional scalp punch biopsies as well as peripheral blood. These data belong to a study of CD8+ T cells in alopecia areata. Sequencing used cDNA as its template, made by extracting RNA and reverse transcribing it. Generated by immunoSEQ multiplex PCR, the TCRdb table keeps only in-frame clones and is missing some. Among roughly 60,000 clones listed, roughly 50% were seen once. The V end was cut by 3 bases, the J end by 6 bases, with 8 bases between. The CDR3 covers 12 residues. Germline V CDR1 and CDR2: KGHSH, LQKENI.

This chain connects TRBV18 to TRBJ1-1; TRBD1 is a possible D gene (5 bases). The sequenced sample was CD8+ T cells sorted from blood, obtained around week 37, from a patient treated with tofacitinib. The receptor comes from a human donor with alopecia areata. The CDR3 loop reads CASSPGLPEAFF. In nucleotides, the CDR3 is TGTGCCAGCTCACCGGGGCTCCCTGAAGCTTTCTTT.